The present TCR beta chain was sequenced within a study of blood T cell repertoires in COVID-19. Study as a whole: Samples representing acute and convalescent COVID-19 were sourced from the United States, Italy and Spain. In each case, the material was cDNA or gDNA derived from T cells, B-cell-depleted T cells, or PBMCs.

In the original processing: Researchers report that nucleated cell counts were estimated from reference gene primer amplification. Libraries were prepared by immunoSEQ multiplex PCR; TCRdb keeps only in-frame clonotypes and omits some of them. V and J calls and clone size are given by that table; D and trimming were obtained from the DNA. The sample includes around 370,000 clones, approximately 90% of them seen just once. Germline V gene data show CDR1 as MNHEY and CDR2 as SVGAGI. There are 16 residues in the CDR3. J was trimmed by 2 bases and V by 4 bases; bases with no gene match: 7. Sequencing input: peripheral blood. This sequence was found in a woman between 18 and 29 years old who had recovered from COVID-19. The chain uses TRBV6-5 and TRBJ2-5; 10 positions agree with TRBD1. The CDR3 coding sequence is TGTGCCAGCAGTTGCCTCCGGGACAGGGGTCAAGAGACCCAGTACTTC. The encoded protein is CASSCLRDRGQETQYF.